The 30 T cell receptor beta chains presented below share a single source sample, sequenced in a study of cytomegalovirus exposure and HLA in healthy donors. Repertoires were generated with immunoSEQ multiplex PCR, while TCRdb's copy carries only in-frame clones and drops some. Of about 74,000 clones detected, 94% appear once; the ten largest clones hold approximately 2%. Sequencing was carried out using PBMCs. The receptors shown here come from a woman under 30 in good health and CMV-seropositive.

The genes are TRBV19 and TRBJ2-7, with 10 nucleotides matching TRBD2. Per the germline V gene, CDR1 is LNHDA and CDR2 is SQIVND (reference sequence). After removal of 3 bases from V and 2 bases from J, the junction contained 1 base not matched to a gene. This CDR3 has 14 residues. The CDR3 coding sequence is TGTGCCAGTAGTATGCTAGCGGGAGCCTACGAGCAGTACTTC. It encodes CASSMLAGAYEQYF.

DNA for the CDR3: TGCGCCAGCAGCCAAGAATCGGGGGAGGGCCTTGGAGATACGCAGTATTTT. Translation: CASSQESGEGLGDTQYF. The J gene is TRBJ2-3, the V gene TRBV4-1; TRBD2 matches 7 bases. The CDR3 length is 17 residues. With V trimmed by 0 bases and J by 5 bases, 11 bases remained unmatched. Per germline, CDR1 MGHRA and CDR2 YSYEKL.

This sequence joins TRBV9 and TRBJ2-7, with TRBD2 identical over 9 bases. Trimming took 0 bases from V and 2 from J; bases not matched to a gene: 3. CDR3 length equals 15 residues. Germline CDR1 and CDR2: SGDLS and YYNGEE. This chain's CDR3 is CASSVATSGPYEQYF. In DNA form, the CDR3 reads TGTGCCAGCAGCGTAGCTACTAGCGGGCCCTACGAGCAGTACTTC.

The CDR3 region is CASSNQGATYEQYF. For the CDR3, the DNA is TGTGCCAGCAGCAACCAGGGGGCGACGTACGAGCAGTACTTC. The V and J genes are TRBV7-2 and TRBJ2-7, with 8 bases matching TRBD1. Germline-derived CDR1 and CDR2 are SGHTA and FQGNSA. J gave up 4 bases and V 5 bases, and 7 bases lay outside the gene matches. The CDR3 has 14 residues. Based on the CDR3 plus reference TRBV7-2 and TRBJ2-7, the full variable domain is GAGVSQSPSNKVTEKGKDVELRCDPISGHTALYWYRQSLGQGLEFLIYFQGNSAPDKSGLPSDRFSAERTGGSVSTLTIQRTQQEDSAVYLCASSNQGATYEQYFGPGTRLTVT.

The V call is TRBV19, the J call TRBJ1-6; tentative D call: TRBD1 (5 bases). Between the trimmed V and J ends, which lost 1 base and 10 bases, there was a span of 14 bases. Germline V CDR1 and CDR2: LNHDA, SQIVND (reference sequence). The CDR3 sequence is 15 residues long. The CDR3 coding sequence is TGTGCCAGTAGTATAGGCAGGGCCGTGAGATCACCCCTCCACTTT. This sequence encodes CASSIGRAVRSPLHF.

This chain connects TRBV11-3 to TRBJ2-3, with 10 bases identical to TRBD2. The junction had 13 bases not matched to a gene; V was cut back by 4 bases and J by 0 bases. The germline gives CDR1 SGHNT, CDR2 YENEEA. There are 19 residues in the CDR3. The CDR3 DNA reads as TGTGCCAGCAGCTCTAAGGATGCGCTAGCGGGGGTGAGCACAGATACGCAGTATTTT. Its translation: CASSSKDALAGVSTDTQYF. The variable domain in full, with the rest retrieved from reference TRBV11-3 and TRBJ2-3, is EAGVVQSPRYKIIEKKQPVAFWCNPISGHNTLYWYLQNLGQGPELLIRYENEEAVDDSQLPKDRFSAERLKGVDSTLKIQPAELGDSAVYLCASSSKDALAGVSTDTQYFGPGTRLTVL.

This sequence joins TRBV14 and TRBJ2-2, with a possible D match to TRBD2 (5 bases). Trimming left V 2 bases short and J 3 bases short, with 7 bases between. There are 14 residues in the CDR3. Looked up from germline, CDR1 is SGHDN and CDR2 is FVKESK. The CDR3 coding sequence is TGTGCCAGCAGCCAATTTAGCGACACCGGGGAGCTGTTTTTT. It translates to CASSQFSDTGELFF.

V is TRBV27 and J is TRBJ2-1; TRBD2 matches at 8 bases. The germline gives CDR1 MNHEY, CDR2 SMNVEV (reference sequence). CDR3 size: 15 residues. The CDR3 DNA is TGTGCGAGTAGGCCTAGCGGGTTAGGGGGCAATGAGCAGTTCTTC. It codes for CASRPSGLGGNEQFF.

This clone was recorded once. The rearrangement joins TRBV15 to TRBJ1-5, with a possible D match to TRBD1 (6 bases). Germline-derived CDR1 and CDR2 are LNHNV and YYDKDF (reference sequence). The CDR3 is made up of 16 amino acids. V was shortened by 0 bases and J by 6 bases, with 15 bases between the two germline ends. The CDR3 region is CATSRDFRQVAQPQHF. In nucleotides, the CDR3 is TGTGCCACCAGCAGAGATTTCAGACAGGTTGCTCAGCCCCAGCATTTT.

This clone was picked up one time. The chain combines TRBV6-1 with TRBJ1-5; 11 bases fit TRBD1. The CDR3 spans 16 residues. Germline CDR1 reads MNHNS; CDR2 reads SASEGT. J was trimmed by 4 bases and V by 2 bases; bases with no gene match: 4. CDR3 nucleotides: TGTGCCAGCAGTGAAAGAGGGACAGGGGGTAATCAGCCCCAGCATTTT. This sequence encodes CASSERGTGGNQPQHF.

The J gene is TRBJ2-1, the V gene TRBV7-6, with 10 nucleotides matching TRBD2. The germline gives CDR1 SGHVS, CDR2 FNYEAQ. The J segment lost 4 bases and the V segment lost 2 bases, leaving 5 bases of the junction unmatched. The CDR3 is 16 residues long. The CDR3 spells CASSLPPGLAYNEQFF. The CDR3 DNA reads as TGTGCCAGCAGCTTACCACCGGGACTAGCGTACAATGAGCAGTTCTTC.

V and J are TRBV27 and TRBJ2-1, with D perhaps matching TRBD2 (5 bases). Germline assignment: CDR1 MNHEY and CDR2 SMNVEV (reference sequence). V was pared by 2 bases and J by 6 bases, with 11 bases between. The CDR3 loop spans 14 amino acids. This CDR3 is CASSLTGLGNEQFF. The CDR3 DNA reads as TGTGCCAGCAGTTTAACGGGGTTAGGCAATGAGCAGTTCTTC.

The chain uses TRBV27 and TRBJ2-7, with TRBD2 matching over 7 bases. Germline CDR1 is MNHEY and CDR2 is SMNVEV (reference sequence). V lost 2 bases, J lost 3 bases, and 7 bases stayed unmatched. CDR3 length: 15 residues. CDR3 nucleotides: TGTGCCAGCAGTTTAATAGCGGGCGAGATCTACGAGCAGTACTTC. Translating it yields CASSLIAGEIYEQYF.

The rearrangement links TRBV30 to TRBJ1-1, with a tentative D call TRBD1 (6 bases). The germline CDR1 and CDR2 sequences are GTSNPN and SVGIG (reference sequence). The ends were cut back, 8 bases at V and 6 bases at J, with 19 bases in the middle. The CDR3 length is 13 residues. As DNA, the CDR3 is TGTGCCCAAAGGGGGGGCCCCCTCGCTGAAGCTTTCTTT. It yields the protein CAQRGGPLAEAFF.

V gene TRBV2 combines with J gene TRBJ1-5; 10 bases agree with TRBD1. Germline V gives CDR1 SNHLY, CDR2 FYNNEI. The CDR3 consists of 16 residues. The junction had 12 bases not matched to a gene; V was cut back by 6 bases and J by 7 bases. For the CDR3, the DNA is TGTGCCAGCAGCCCTCCCGGGACAGGGGTGGAGCAGCCCCAGCATTTT. Its protein product is CASSPPGTGVEQPQHF. Full variable domain (remainder filled in from reference TRBV2 and TRBJ1-5): EPEVTQTPSHQVTQMGQEVILRCVPISNHLYFYWYRQILGQKVEFLVSFYNNEISEKSEIFDDQFSVERPDGSNFTLKIRSTKLEDSAMYFCASSPPGTGVEQPQHFGDGTRLSIL.

This clone has just one count. The rearrangement uses TRBV9 and TRBJ2-2; TRBD2 matches at 11 bases. This CDR3 region has 18 residues. V shed 1 base and J 3 bases; nucleotides not matched to a gene: 8. The germline CDR1 and CDR2 sequences are SGDLS and YYNGEE. For the CDR3, the DNA is TGTGCCAGCAGCGTAACACATTCACTAGCGGGGGACACCGGGGAGCTGTTTTTT. This translates into CASSVTHSLAGDTGELFF.

The chain couples TRBV5-1 to TRBJ2-5; D is uncertain. Germline lookup yields CDR1 SGHRS and CDR2 YFSETQ. The CDR3 is 13 residues long. V was pared by 0 bases and J by 1 base, with 4 bases between. The DNA for the CDR3 is TGCGCCAGCAGCTTGGACAGCCAAGAGACCCAGTACTTC. Protein sequence: CASSLDSQETQYF.

The chain carries TRBV5-1 and TRBJ1-6; TRBD1 agrees at 8 bases. Germline V gene sequence: CDR1 SGHRS, CDR2 YFSETQ. This CDR3 has 16 amino acids. V was pared by 4 bases and J by 7 bases, with 10 bases of the junction left unmatched. CDR3 sequence: CASSPAATGGNSPLHF. CDR3 in DNA: TGCGCCAGCAGCCCCGCCGCCACAGGGGGGAATTCACCCCTCCACTTT.

The chain joins TRBV7-2 to TRBJ2-3; 8 bases agree with TRBD2. The CDR3 spans 15 residues. The germline gives CDR1 SGHTA, CDR2 FQGNSA. The trim removed 3 bases at V and 5 bases at J, leaving 7 bases unmatched. The CDR3 sequence: CASSFSPGGRDTQYF. CDR3 bases: TGTGCCAGCAGCTTTTCGCCGGGGGGGCGAGATACGCAGTATTTT.

J is TRBJ2-2 and V is TRBV27; 8 nucleotides line up with TRBD2. The germline gives CDR1 MNHEY, CDR2 SMNVEV (reference sequence). The CDR3 length is 15 residues. V trimming: 6 bases; J trimming: 4 bases; junction bases outside the gene matches: 7. CDR3 amino acids: CASSRTSGSTGELFF. CDR3 DNA sequence: TGTGCCAGCAGCAGAACGAGCGGGAGCACCGGGGAGCTGTTTTTT.

The rearrangement links TRBV7-7 to TRBJ2-5; no reliable D call. Germline V gene data show CDR1 as SSHAT and CDR2 as FNYEAQ (reference sequence). The CDR3 contains 15 residues. V was shortened by 1 base and J by 1 base, with 10 bases between the two germline ends. This CDR3 reads CASSLGSRGQETQYF. CDR3 DNA: TGTGCCAGCAGCTTAGGTTCGCGCGGCCAAGAGACCCAGTACTTC.

J is TRBJ2-1 and V is TRBV4-3, with 9 bases aligning to TRBD2. This CDR3 spans 16 amino acids. Germline V gene lookup returns CDR1 LGHNA and CDR2 YSLEER. V lost 0 bases and J lost 2; bases outside the gene matches: 2. The CDR3 region is CASSQEGGGAYNEQFF. CDR3 bases: TGCGCCAGCAGCCAAGAGGGCGGGGGGGCCTACAATGAGCAGTTCTTC.

The J gene is TRBJ2-7, the V gene TRBV27; D perhaps matches TRBD2 (6 bases). Per germline, CDR1 MNHEY and CDR2 SMNVEV (reference sequence). V lost 8 bases, J lost 0 bases, and 11 bases lay in between. The CDR3 is 13 amino acids. The CDR3 is CASRRGGSYEQYF. In DNA form, the CDR3 reads TGTGCCAGCCGACGGGGAGGCTCCTACGAGCAGTACTTC.

CDR3 DNA: TGCAGCGTTGAAGTGAGTAGAACACAGACCTACGAGCAGTACTTC. This sequence encodes CSVEVSRTQTYEQYF. The genes are TRBV29-1 and TRBJ2-7; the D is unclear. This CDR3 comprises 15 residues. The germline gives CDR1 SQVTM, CDR2 ANQGSEA. The V and J ends lost 1 base and 2 bases respectively, with 15 bases between them.

The chain couples TRBV7-2 to TRBJ1-2; 12 nucleotides align to TRBD1. This CDR3 has 17 residues. Germline CDR1 is SGHTA and CDR2 is FQGNSA. The V segment lost 5 bases and the J segment 6 bases; nucleotides outside the gene matches: 13. CDR3 in DNA: TGTGCCAGCAGCCGGGGACAGGGGGCCGGTATTTTGGATGGCTACACCTTC. Its translation: CASSRGQGAGILDGYTF.

The J gene is TRBJ2-1, the V gene TRBV6-5; D is possibly TRBD1 (6 bases). Germline V CDR1 and CDR2: MNHEY, SVGAGI. Trimming took off 1 base at V and 7 bases at J, with 8 bases between the two ends. The CDR3 is 13 amino acids. The CDR3 here is CASSYYRANEQFF. DNA for the CDR3: TGTGCCAGCAGTTACTACAGGGCGAATGAGCAGTTCTTC.

The rearrangement joins TRBV9 to TRBJ2-5; the match to TRBD2 covers 9 bases. V trimming: 0 bases; J trimming: 4 bases; junction bases outside the gene matches: 13. Germline V gene data show CDR1 as SGDLS and CDR2 as YYNGEE. This CDR3 has 18 amino acids. CDR3 amino acids: CASSVGGLAGSGRETQYF. CDR3 in DNA: TGTGCCAGCAGCGTAGGGGGGCTAGCGGGATCGGGTAGAGAGACCCAGTACTTC.

The gene calls are TRBV19 and TRBJ2-2; 9 nucleotides align to TRBD1. V shed 6 bases, J shed 4 bases, and the junction held 9 bases outside the gene matches. This CDR3 is built from 16 residues. Germline lookup yields CDR1 LNHDA and CDR2 SQIVND (reference sequence). The CDR3 protein is CASRETGGSGTGELFF. In DNA form, the CDR3 reads TGTGCCAGTAGGGAAACAGGGGGCAGTGGCACCGGGGAGCTGTTTTTT.

The CDR3 DNA sequence: TGTGCCAGCAGCTTCTGGGGTAGCGGTACCTACGAGCAGTACTTC. This gives the protein CASSFWGSGTYEQYF. This chain joins TRBV5-8 and TRBJ2-7; TRBD2 might be the D (6 bases). Germline CDR1 reads SGHTS; CDR2 reads YDEGEE. CDR3 length: 15 residues. V gave up 2 bases and J gave up 2 bases, with 14 bases separating them.

The J gene is TRBJ1-2, the V gene TRBV7-9; 7 nucleotides align to TRBD1. The germline gives CDR1 SEHNR, CDR2 FQNEAQ (reference sequence). Germline trimming cut 3 bases from V and 4 bases from J; bases unmatched to any gene: 8. The CDR3 is made up of 15 amino acids. The CDR3 DNA follows: TGTGCCAGCAGCTTGGACCGGGACAGAATCTATGGCTACACCTTC. Translation gives CASSLDRDRIYGYTF. Full variable domain (missing parts from reference TRBV7-9 and TRBJ1-2): DTGVSQNPRHKITKRGQNVTFRCDPISEHNRLYWYRQTLGQGPEFLTYFQNEAQLEKSRLLSDRFSAERPKGSFSTLEIQRTEQGDSAMYLCASSLDRDRIYGYTFGSGTRLTVV.